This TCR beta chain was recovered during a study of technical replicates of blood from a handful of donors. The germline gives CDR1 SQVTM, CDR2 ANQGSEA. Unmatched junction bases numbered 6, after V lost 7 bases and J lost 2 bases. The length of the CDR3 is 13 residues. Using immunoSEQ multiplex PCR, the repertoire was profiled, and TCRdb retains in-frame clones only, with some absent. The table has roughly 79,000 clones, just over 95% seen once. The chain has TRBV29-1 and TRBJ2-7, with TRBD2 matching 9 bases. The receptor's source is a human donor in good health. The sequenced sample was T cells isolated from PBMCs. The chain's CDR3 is CSAGAGGTYEQYF. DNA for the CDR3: TGCAGCGCTGGGGCGGGAGGGACCTACGAGCAGTACTTC.